This T cell receptor beta chain comes out of a study of blood T cell repertoires in COVID-19. Under the authors' procedure: Reference gene primer amplification in the assay estimated nucleated cell counts. TCRdb's copy holds only in-frame clones and misses some; the assay was immunoSEQ multiplex PCR. The D gene and trimming were derived from the DNA, and the V and J assignments and clone size from that table. The top ten hold just under 9% of the sample, which has 250,000 or so clones, about 89% seen once. The V and J ends lost 1 base and 0 bases, in that order; junction bases with no gene match: 16. The CDR3 is made up of 20 amino acids. The germline gives CDR1 LNHDA, CDR2 SQIVND (reference sequence).

The chain uses TRBV19 and TRBJ2-5, with 8 positions matching TRBD2. This clonotype was sampled from a man aged 35-49 years with active or convalescent COVID-19. Sequencing was carried out using peripheral blood. The CDR3, as DNA: TGTGCCAGTAGTATAGTCCCCTACACTTTAGCGGGACGGTACCAAGAGACCCAGTACTTC. Its protein is CASSIVPYTLAGRYQETQYF.